The rows below give T cell receptor beta chains drawn from one sample of a study of read filtering for tumor transcriptome and immune sequencing. TCRdb fed the reads into MiXCR, producing one record per CDR3 protein. The table lists tens of thousands of distinct CDR3 sequences, 20% to 25% of them singletons. Sequencing used a population of CD138-negative cells sorted from bone marrow. These TCRs come from a donor aged 40 or older with multiple myeloma. CDR3s include the opening cysteine and the closing phenylalanine or tryptophan. D genes are given only for firm matches. Rows may omit the clone size; those that give it use once, few, many or a size class.

>TRBD1|medium-sized|TRBJ2-1|TRBV5-1
CASSGGQGMGYNEQFF
TGCGCCAGCAGCGGGGGACAGGGTATGGGATACAATGAGCAGTTCTTC
>.|.|TRBJ2-1|TRBV20-1
CSARDPLGVSYNEQFF
TGCAGTGCTAGAGATCCCCTAGGGGTCTCCTACAATGAGCAGTTCTTC
>.|.|TRBJ2-7|TRBV12-3/TRBV12-4
CASGQQTPYEQYF
TGTGCCAGTGGACAGCAAACCCCCTACGAGCAGTACTTC
>.|.|TRBJ2-3|TRBV7-9
CASSLRTSPDTQYF
TGTGCCAGCAGCCTTAGAACTTCCCCAGATACGCAGTATTTT
>TRBD2|many|TRBJ2-3|TRBV7-8
CASSLERGATDTQYF
TGTGCCAGCAGCTTAGAGCGGGGGGCCACAGATACGCAGTATTTT
>TRBD1|many|TRBJ1-1|TRBV7-9
CASSLDRGTEAFF
TGTGCCAGCAGCCTAGACAGGGGCACTGAAGCTTTCTTT
>.|.|TRBJ1-2|TRBV11-2
CASSLNGNYGYTF
TGTGCCAGCAGCTTAAACGGAAACTATGGCTACACCTTC
>.|.|TRBJ1-2|TRBV3-1
CASSQGGRTYGYTF
TGTGCCAGCAGCCAAGGGGGGCGCACCTATGGCTACACCTTC
>.|many|TRBJ2-1|TRBV7-9
CASSAPGVASGNEQFF
TGTGCCAGCAGCGCCCCGGGGGTGGCTTCCGGCAATGAGCAGTTCTTC
>TRBD2|many|TRBJ2-3|TRBV20-1
CSVTAGGPDTQYF
TGCAGTGTCACAGCGGGGGGGCCAGATACGCAGTATTTT
>.|many|TRBJ2-3|TRBV20-1
CSARVGGVREYF
TGCAGTGCTAGAGTCGGCGGGGTTCGAGAGTATTTT
>.|.|TRBJ1-4|TRBV19
CASSPRTAYEKLFF
TGTGCCAGTAGTCCAAGGACGGCCTATGAAAAACTGTTTTTT
>.|many|TRBJ2-3|TRBV11-2
CASSWTGNTDTQYF
TGTGCCAGCAGTTGGACGGGAAACACAGATACGCAGTATTTT
>TRBD1|many|TRBJ1-6|TRBV28
CASSFPGTGNSPLHF
TGTGCCAGCAGTTTCCCAGGGACAGGGAATTCACCCCTCCACTTT
>.|many|TRBJ2-3|TRBV28
CASRASGDTQYF
TGTGCCAGCAGGGCCTCGGGGGATACGCAGTATTTT
>TRBD1|many|TRBJ2-7|TRBV24-1
CATSEKTGVGIYEQYF
TGTGCCACCAGTGAAAAGACAGGGGTTGGGATCTACGAGCAGTACTTC
>.|.|TRBJ2-7|TRBV27
CASSLSWQGSYEQYF
TGTGCCAGCAGTTTATCATGGCAGGGAAGCTACGAGCAGTACTTC
>.|many|TRBJ2-5|TRBV6-6
CASSYSLDRGTQYF
TGTGCCAGCAGTTACTCTTTAGACAGAGGGACCCAGTACTTC
>TRBD1|.|TRBJ2-1|TRBV7-9
CATRGMSSYYEQFF
TGTGCCACCAGGGGGATGAGCTCCTACTATGAGCAGTTCTTC
>.|many|TRBJ2-3|TRBV5-1
CASSFGRPSTDTQYF
TGCGCCAGCAGCTTTGGCAGGCCTAGCACAGATACGCAGTATTTT
>.|many|TRBJ2-7|TRBV6-5
CASSYVGHYEQYF
TGTGCCAGCAGTTACGTCGGCCATTACGAGCAGTACTTC
>TRBD2|many|TRBJ2-3|TRBV29-1
CSVGTSGRIDTQYF
TGCAGCGTTGGGACTAGCGGGAGAATAGATACGCAGTATTTT
>TRBD1|many|TRBJ2-2|TRBV6-5
CASSPSFGTGFTGELFF
TGTGCCAGCAGTCCCTCTTTTGGGACAGGGTTTACCGGGGAGCTGTTTTTT
>TRBD1|many|TRBJ2-1|TRBV5-1
CASSWGGQGNEQFF
TGCGCCAGCAGCTGGGGAGGACAGGGGAATGAGCAGTTCTTC
>.|.|TRBJ1-4|TRBV19
CASSPRTVYEKLFF
TGTGCCAGTAGTCCAAGGACGGTCTATGAAAAACTGTTTTTT
>TRBD2|.|TRBJ2-1|TRBV2
CASSYLGSTGTSGSYSYNEQFF
TGTGCCAGCAGTTACTTGGGATCGACCGGGACTAGCGGGTCTTACTCCTACAATGAGCAGTTCTTC
>.|few|TRBJ1-1|TRBV5-1
CASSLAGGYTGAFF
TGCGCCAGCAGCTTGGCCGGGGGGTATACTGGAGCTTTCTTT
>.|many|TRBJ1-5|TRBV7-9
CASSLGSQGHQPQHF
TGTGCCAGCAGCTTAGGGTCACAGGGCCATCAGCCCCAGCATTTT
>.|few|TRBJ2-3|TRBV7-9
CASSLRQMDGQGTQYF
TGTGCCAGCAGCCTCAGACAAATGGATGGGCAGGGTACGCAGTATTTT
>.|.|TRBJ2-3|TRBV11-2
CASSPGSLPDTQYF
TGTGCCAGCAGCCCCGGGTCTCTCCCAGATACGCAGTATTTT
>TRBD2|many|TRBJ2-3|TRBV20-1
CSATASGFSTDTQYF
TGCAGTGCTACCGCTAGCGGTTTCAGCACAGATACGCAGTATTTT
>.|many|TRBJ2-7|TRBV4-1
CASSQFSGYEQYF
TGCGCCAGCAGCCAATTCTCGGGTTACGAGCAGTACTTC
>.|many|TRBJ2-7|TRBV7-9
CASTRGDEQYF
TGTGCCAGCACCCGCGGGGACGAGCAGTACTTC
>.|many|TRBJ2-3|TRBV14
CASSQDGSTDTQYF
TGTGCCAGCAGCCAAGATGGGAGCACAGATACGCAGTATTTT
>.|many|TRBJ2-2|TRBV10-3
CADLGYQNGELFF
TGTGCCGATTTGGGGTATCAGAACGGGGAGCTGTTTTTT